This T cell receptor beta chain was captured in a study of T cells after posttransplantation cyclophosphamide. Study-wide results and limits: TRB clonality was highly associated with recipient CMV seropositivity and reactivation. Tissue-infiltrating T cells from skin or gut overlapped little with blood T cells. Later post-transplant blood repertoires were often dominated by donor CD8+ memory clones.

The assay was immunoSEQ multiplex PCR, and TCRdb's table has in-frame clones only and misses some. The table has 8,000 to 9,000 clones, under 90% seen once; the top ten hold less than 30%. Trimming at V came to 2 bases and at J to 5 bases, leaving 12 bases not matched to a gene. The CDR3 extends over 17 amino acids. Germline V lookup: CDR1 SGDLS, CDR2 YYNGEE. Busulfan-fludarabine conditioning, marrow transplant, and cyclophosphamide on days +3 and +4 were administered. A word on this clone: The antigen remains undetermined.

The starting material was PBMCs, obtained after allogeneic stem cell transplant with posttransplant cyclophosphamide. This chain joins TRBV9 and TRBJ2-5; the match to TRBD2 covers 10 bases. The TCR sequence derives from a female patient between 35 and 55 years old who received an allogeneic stem cell transplant from an unrelated donor, was CMV-positive, and had no GVHD. The graft donor may be the source of some T cells. The DNA of the CDR3 is TGTGCCAGCAGCGTGGTTCCTAGCGGGAGTTCTGCGGAGACCCAGTACTTC. Protein: CASSVVPSGSSAETQYF.